This T cell receptor beta chain stems from a study of T cell responses to AZD1222 COVID-19 vaccine. CDR1 MDHEN and CDR2 SYDVKM come from the germline V gene. Trimming took 3 bases from V and 6 from J; bases not matched to a gene: 3. The CDR3 contains 13 residues. Sequencing was performed with immunoSEQ multiplex PCR; in TCRdb, only in-frame clones are kept and a portion is missing. The sample comprises some 98,000 clones, around nine tenths of which are singletons, and 10% to 15% rests with the top ten. The TCR originated in an adult in good health. The chain joins TRBV28 to TRBJ1-1; 8 nucleotides align to TRBD1. This specimen was peripheral blood, taken on day 0 of AZD1222 vaccination. CDR3 DNA: TGTGCCAGCAGTTTGACAGGGGCCGCTGAAGCTTTCTTT. As protein: CASSLTGAAEAFF.